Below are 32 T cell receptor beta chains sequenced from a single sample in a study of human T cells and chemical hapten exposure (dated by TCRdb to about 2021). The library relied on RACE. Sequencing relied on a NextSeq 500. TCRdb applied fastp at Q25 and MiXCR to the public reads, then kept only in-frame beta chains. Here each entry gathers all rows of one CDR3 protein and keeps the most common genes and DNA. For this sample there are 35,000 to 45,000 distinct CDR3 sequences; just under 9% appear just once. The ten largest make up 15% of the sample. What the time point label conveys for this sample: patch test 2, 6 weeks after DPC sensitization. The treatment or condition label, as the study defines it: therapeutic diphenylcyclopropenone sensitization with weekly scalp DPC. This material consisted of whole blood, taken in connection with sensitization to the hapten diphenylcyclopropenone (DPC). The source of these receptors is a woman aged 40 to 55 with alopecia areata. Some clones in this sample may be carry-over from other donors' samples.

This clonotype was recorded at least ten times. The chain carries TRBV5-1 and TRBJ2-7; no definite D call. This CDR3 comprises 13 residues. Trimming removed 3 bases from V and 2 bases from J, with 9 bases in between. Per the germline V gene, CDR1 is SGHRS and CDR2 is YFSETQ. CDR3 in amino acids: CASSSDGAYEQYF. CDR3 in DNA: TGCGCCAGCAGCTCGGATGGGGCCTACGAGCAGTACTTC.

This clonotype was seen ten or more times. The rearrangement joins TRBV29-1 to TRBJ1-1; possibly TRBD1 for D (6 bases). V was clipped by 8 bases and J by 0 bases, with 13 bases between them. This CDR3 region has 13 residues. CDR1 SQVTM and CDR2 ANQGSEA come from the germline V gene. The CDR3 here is CSTNREMNTEAFF. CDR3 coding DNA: TGCAGCACAAACAGGGAGATGAACACTGAAGCTTTCTTT.

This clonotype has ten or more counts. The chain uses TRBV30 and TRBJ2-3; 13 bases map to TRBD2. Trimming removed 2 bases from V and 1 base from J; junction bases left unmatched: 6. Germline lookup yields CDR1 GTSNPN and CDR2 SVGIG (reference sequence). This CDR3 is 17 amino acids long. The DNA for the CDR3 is TGTGCCTGGAGTCAGACTAGCGGGGGGAGGGGCACAGATACGCAGTATTTT. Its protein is CAWSQTSGGRGTDTQYF.

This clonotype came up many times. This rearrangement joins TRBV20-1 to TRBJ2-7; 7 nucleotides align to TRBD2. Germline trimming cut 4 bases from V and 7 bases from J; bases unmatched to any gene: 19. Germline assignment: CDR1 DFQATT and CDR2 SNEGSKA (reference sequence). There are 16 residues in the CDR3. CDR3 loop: CSAKGGGGPHLEEQYF. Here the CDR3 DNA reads TGCAGTGCTAAGGGCGGCGGGGGACCCCATCTGGAGGAGCAGTACTTC.

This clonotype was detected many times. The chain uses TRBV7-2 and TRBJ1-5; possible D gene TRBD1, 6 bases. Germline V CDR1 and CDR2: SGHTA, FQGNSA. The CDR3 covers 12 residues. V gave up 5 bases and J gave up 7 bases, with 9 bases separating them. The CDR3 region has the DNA TGTGCCAGCAGCCCACAGGGACAGCCCCAGCATTTT. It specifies CASSPQGQPQHF.

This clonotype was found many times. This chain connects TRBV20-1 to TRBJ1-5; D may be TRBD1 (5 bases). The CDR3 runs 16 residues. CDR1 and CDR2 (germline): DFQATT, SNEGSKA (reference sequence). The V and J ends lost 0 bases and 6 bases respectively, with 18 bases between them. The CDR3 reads CSARDSLNGDGQPQHF. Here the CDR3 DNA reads TGCAGTGCTAGAGATTCTTTGAATGGGGACGGTCAGCCCCAGCATTTT.

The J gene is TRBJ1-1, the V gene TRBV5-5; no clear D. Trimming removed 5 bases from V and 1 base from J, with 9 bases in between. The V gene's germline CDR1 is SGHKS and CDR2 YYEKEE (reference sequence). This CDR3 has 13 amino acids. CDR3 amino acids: CASSFQSNTEAFF. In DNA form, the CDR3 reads TGTGCCAGCAGTTTTCAATCGAACACTGAAGCTTTCTTT.

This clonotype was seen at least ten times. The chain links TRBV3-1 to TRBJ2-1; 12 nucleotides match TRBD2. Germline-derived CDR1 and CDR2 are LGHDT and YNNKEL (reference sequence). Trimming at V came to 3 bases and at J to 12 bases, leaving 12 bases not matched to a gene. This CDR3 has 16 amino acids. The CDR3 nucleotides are TGTGCCAGCAGCCACCGGACTAGCGGGGATCTCAAGTGGCAGTTCTTC. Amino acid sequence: CASSHRTSGDLKWQFF.

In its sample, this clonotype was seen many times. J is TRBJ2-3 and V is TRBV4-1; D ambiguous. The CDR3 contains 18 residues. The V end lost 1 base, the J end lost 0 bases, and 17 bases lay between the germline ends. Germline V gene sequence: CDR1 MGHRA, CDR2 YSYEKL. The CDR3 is CASSQGIGGTTSTDTQYF. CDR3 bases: TGCGCCAGCAGCCAAGGTATAGGCGGAACGACCAGCACAGATACGCAGTATTTT.

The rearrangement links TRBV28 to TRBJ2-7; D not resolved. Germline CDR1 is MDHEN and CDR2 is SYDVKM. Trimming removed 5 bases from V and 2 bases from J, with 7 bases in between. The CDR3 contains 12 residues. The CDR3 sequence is CASSIRPYEQYF. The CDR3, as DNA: TGTGCCAGCAGTATCAGACCCTACGAGCAGTACTTC.

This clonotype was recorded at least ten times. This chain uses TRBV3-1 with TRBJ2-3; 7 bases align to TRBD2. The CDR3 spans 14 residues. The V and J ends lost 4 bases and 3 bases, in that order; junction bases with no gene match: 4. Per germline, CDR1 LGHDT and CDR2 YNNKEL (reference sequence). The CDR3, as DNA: TGTGCCAGCAGCCTAGGACTAGGAACAGATACGCAGTATTTT. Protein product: CASSLGLGTDTQYF.

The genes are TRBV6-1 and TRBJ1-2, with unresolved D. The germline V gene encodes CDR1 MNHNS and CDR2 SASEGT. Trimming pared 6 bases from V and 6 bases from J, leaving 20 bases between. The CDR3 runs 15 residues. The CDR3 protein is CASSPPEGGLNGYTF. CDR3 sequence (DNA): TGTGCCAGCAGCCCACCGGAGGGCGGGTTGAATGGCTACACCTTC.

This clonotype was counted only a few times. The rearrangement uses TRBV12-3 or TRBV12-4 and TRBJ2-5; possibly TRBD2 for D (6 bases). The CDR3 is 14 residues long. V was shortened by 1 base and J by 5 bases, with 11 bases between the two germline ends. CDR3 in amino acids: CASSLVTGGETQYF. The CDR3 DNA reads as TGTGCCAGCAGTTTAGTAACAGGAGGGGAGACCCAGTACTTC.

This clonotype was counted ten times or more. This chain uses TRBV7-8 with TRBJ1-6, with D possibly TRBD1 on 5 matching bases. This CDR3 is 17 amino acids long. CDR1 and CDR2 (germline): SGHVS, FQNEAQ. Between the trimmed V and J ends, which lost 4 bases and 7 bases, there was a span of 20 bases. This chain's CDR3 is CASSSRAPGVLNSPLHF. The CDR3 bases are TGTGCCAGCAGCTCGAGGGCTCCGGGGGTCCTGAATTCACCCCTCCACTTT.

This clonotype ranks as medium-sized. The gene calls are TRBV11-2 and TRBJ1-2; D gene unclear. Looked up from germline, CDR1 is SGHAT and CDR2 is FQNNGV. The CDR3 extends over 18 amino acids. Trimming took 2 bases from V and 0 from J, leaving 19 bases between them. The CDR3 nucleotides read TGTGCCAGCAGCTTATCTAGACTGGAACGGACTACTAACTATGGCTACACCTTC. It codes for CASSLSRLERTTNYGYTF.

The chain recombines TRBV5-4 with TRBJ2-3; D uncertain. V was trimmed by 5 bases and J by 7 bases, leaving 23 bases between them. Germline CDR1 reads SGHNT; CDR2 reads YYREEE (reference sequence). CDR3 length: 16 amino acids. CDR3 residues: CASSVDTGLLTNTQYF. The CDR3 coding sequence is TGTGCCAGCAGTGTGGATACGGGTCTGCTTACGAATACGCAGTATTTT.

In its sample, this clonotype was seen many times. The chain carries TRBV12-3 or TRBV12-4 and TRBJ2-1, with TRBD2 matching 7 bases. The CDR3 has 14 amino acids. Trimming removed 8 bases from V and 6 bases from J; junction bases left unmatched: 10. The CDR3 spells CASSPRGRVNEQFF. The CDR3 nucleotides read TGTGCCAGCTCTCCCCGAGGGAGGGTCAATGAGCAGTTCTTC.

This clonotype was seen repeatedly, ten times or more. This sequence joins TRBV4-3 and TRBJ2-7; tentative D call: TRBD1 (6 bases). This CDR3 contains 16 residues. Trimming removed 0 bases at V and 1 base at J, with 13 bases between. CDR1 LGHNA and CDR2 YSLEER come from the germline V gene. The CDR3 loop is CASSQDIGTPSYEQYF. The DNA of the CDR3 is TGCGCCAGCAGCCAAGATATCGGGACACCTTCCTACGAGCAGTACTTC.

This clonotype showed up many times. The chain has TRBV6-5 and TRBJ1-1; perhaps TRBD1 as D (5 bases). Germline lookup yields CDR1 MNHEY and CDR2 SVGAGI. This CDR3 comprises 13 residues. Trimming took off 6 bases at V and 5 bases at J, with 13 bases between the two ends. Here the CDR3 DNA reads TGTGCCAGCAGCCCAAAGTCAGGGACTGAAGCTTTCTTT. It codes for CASSPKSGTEAFF.

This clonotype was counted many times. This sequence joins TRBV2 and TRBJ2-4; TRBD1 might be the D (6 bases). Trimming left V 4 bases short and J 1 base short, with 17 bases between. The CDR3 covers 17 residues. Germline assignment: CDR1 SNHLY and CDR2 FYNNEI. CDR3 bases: TGTGCCAGCAGTGGCGTCTCACAGGGAAGGGCCAAAAACATTCAGTACTTC. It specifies CASSGVSQGRAKNIQYF.

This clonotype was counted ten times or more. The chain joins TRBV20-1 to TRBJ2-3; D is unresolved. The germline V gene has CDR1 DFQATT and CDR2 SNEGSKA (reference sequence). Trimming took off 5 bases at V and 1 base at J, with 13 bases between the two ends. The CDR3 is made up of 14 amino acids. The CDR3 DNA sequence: TGCAGTGCTTTGGGCCCCCCAGGCACAGATACGCAGTATTTT. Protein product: CSALGPPGTDTQYF.

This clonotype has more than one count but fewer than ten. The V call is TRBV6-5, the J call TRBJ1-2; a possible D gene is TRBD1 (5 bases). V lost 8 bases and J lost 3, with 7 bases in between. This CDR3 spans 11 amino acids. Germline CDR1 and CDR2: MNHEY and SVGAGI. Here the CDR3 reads CASAGDYGYTF. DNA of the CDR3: TGTGCCAGCGCGGGGGACTATGGCTACACCTTC.

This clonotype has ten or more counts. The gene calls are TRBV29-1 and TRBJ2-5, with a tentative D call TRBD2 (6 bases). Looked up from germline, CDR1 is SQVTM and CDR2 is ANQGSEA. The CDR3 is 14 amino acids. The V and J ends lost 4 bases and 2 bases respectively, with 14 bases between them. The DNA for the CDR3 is TGCAGCGTTGCCGGAGGGACTCCACAAGAGACCCAGTACTTC. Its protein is CSVAGGTPQETQYF.

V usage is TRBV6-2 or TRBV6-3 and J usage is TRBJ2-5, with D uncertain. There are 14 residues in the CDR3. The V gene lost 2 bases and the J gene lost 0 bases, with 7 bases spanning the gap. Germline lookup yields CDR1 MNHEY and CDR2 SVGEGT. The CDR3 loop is CASSYEQYQETQYF. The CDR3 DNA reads TGTGCCAGCAGTTACGAACAGTACCAAGAGACCCAGTACTTC.

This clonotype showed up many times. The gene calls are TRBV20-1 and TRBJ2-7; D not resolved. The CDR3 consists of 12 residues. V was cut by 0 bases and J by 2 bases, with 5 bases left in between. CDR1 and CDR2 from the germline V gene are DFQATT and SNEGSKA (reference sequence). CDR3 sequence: CSARDGAYEQYF. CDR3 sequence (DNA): TGCAGTGCTAGAGATGGAGCCTACGAGCAGTACTTC.

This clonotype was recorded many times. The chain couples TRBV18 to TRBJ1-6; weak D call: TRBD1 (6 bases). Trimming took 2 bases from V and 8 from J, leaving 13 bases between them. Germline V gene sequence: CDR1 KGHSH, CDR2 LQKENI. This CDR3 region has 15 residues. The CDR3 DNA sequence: TGTGCCAGCTCACCAGGTCCAGGGGTAGATTCACCCCTCCACTTT. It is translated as CASSPGPGVDSPLHF.

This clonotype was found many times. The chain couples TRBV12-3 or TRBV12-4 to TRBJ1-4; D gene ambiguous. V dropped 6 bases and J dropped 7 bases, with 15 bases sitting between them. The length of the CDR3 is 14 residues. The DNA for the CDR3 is TGTGCCAGCAGCGTACACAGCTCGAGTGAAAAACTGTTTTTT. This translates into CASSVHSSSEKLFF.

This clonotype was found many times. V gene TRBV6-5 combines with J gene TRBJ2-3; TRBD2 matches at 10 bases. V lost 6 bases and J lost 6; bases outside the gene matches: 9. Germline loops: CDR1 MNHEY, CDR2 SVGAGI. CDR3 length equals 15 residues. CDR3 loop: CASRQLAGLKDTQYF. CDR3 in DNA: TGTGCCAGCAGACAACTAGCGGGGCTCAAGGATACGCAGTATTTT.

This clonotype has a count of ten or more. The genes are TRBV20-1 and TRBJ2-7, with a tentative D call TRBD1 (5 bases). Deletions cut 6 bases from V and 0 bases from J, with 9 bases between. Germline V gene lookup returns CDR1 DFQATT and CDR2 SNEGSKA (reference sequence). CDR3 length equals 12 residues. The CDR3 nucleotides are TGCAGTGCCAGGACACTCTCCTACGAGCAGTACTTC. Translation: CSARTLSYEQYF.

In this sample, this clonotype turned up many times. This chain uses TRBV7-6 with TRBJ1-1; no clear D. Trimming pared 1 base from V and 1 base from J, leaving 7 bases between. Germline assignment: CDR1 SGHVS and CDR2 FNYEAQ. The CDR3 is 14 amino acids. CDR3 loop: CASSLGAANTEAFF. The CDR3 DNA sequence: TGTGCCAGCAGCTTAGGGGCAGCGAACACTGAAGCTTTCTTT.

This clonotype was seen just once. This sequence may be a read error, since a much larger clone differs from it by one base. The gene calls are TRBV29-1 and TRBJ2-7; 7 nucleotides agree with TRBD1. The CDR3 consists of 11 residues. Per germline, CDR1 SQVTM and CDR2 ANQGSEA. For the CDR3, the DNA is TGCAGCGTCCCACAGGGGTACGAGCTGTACTTC. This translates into CSVPQGYELYF.

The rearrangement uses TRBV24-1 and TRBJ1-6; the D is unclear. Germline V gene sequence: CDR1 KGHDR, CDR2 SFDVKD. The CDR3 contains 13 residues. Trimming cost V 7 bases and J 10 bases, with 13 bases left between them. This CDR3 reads CATSQTGSSPLHF. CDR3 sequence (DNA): TGTGCCACCAGCCAAACGGGGAGCTCACCCCTCCACTTT.